The present T cell receptor (beta chain) was sequenced within a study of T cell clusters in autoimmune cytopenias. Study at large: A median of approximately 47,000 TRB reads per sample yielded a median roughly 2,500 distinct clonotypes.

TRB was amplified from roughly 250 ng of peripheral blood genomic DNA per sample. Broader study findings: No cluster-lack signature appeared between secondary cytopenia and chronic lymphocytic leukemia patients, apparently due to lymphoma masking. Physiological T cell clusters of healthy donors were apparently absent in primary autoimmune cytopenia patients. Compared with active autoimmune hepatitis patients, healthy donors showed about 3-fold more exclusive TRB clusters.

TRB rearrangements were amplified by touch-down multiplex PCR with mixed TRB-A/B primers. One entry per CDR3 protein, without DNA, is what TCRdb gives after re-calling the multiplex PCR reads. The table counts 7,000 to 8,500 distinct CDR3 sequences; under 4% lies in the top ten. The CDR3 has 12 residues. Germline V CDR1 and CDR2: MNHNY, SVGAGI (reference sequence). Measured by frequency, this clonotype is medium-sized. Its antigen is not known. This clonotype originated in a human donor with an autoimmune cytopenia or autoimmune hepatitis (not recorded which). The chain is built from TRBV6-6 and TRBJ2-7; TCRdb names TRBD2, which stays unverified in the absence of DNA. Sample: peripheral blood. The CDR3 protein is CAIGQDGYEQYF.